The clone carrying this TCR beta chain has just a few counts. Time point specified: persistent/refractory GD, antithyroid drugs over 5 years with positive TRAb. PBMCs were the source of the RNA used for TCR sequencing. CDR3 length equals 13 residues. V lost 5 bases, J lost 9 bases, and 17 bases lay in between. The germline CDR1 and CDR2 sequences are DFQATT and SNEGSKA (reference sequence). These data originate in a study of regulatory T cells in long-lasting Graves disease. Combining iRepertoire HTBI primers with Arm-PCR of CDR3 regions, the authors built TCR beta libraries. TCRdb recomputed calls from the multiplex PCR reads with MiXCR, one row per CDR3 protein. There are under 500,000 distinct CDR3 sequences in the sample; roughly 20% occur only once, and 7.8% lies in the top ten.

Sequenced material: peripheral blood mononuclear cells (PBMCs), taken when the disease was refractory, from a patient treated with antithyroid drugs. The TCR originated in a female donor with Graves disease. This sequence joins TRBV20-1 and TRBJ1-5; D not resolved. CDR3 DNA sequence: TGCAGTGCTGCTCAGACGGATCCCGGGCCCCAGCATTTT. Protein: CSAAQTDPGPQHF.